At least ten counts were recorded for the clone carrying this T cell receptor (beta chain). Antigen specificity is unknown. In TCRdb, the RT-PCR reads were re-called with MiXCR into one record per CDR3 protein. The sample includes hundreds of thousands of distinct CDR3 sequences, around 8% of them seen just once. Germline CDR1 and CDR2: LGHDT and YNNKEL (reference sequence). V lost 4 bases and J lost 0, with 10 bases in between. This CDR3 comprises 15 residues. These data come from a study of response to subunit inactivated influenza vaccine. Study-wide results and caveats: The authors proposed limited new T cell recruitment per seasonal influenza vaccination.

The gene calls are TRBV3-1 and TRBJ1-3, with D maybe TRBD1 (6 bases). The sequence was obtained from a man between 50 and 69 years old who received an inactivated influenza vaccine. The starting material was PBMCs from blood, obtained 23 to 25 months after vaccination. The CDR3 DNA follows: TGTGCCAGCAGCCGGTGGACAGCCTCTGGAAACACCATATATTTT. Protein sequence: CASSRWTASGNTIYF.